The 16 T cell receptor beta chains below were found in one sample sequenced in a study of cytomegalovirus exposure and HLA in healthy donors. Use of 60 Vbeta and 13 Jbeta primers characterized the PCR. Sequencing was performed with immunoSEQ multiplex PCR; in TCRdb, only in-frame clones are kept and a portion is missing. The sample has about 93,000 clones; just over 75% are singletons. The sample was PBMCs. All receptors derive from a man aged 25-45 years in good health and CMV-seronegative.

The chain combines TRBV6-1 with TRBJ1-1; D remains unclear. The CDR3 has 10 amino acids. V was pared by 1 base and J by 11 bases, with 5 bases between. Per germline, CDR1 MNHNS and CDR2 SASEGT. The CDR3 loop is CASSEVYAFF. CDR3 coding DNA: TGTGCCAGCAGTGAAGTATATGCTTTCTTT.

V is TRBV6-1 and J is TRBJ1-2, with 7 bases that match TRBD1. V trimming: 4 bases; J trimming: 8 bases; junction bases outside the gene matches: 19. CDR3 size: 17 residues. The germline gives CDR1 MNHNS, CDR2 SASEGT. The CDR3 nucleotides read TGTGCCAGCAGTGGGCGGACAGGTCGACACCCCATGGAGGGCTACACCTTC. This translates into CASSGRTGRHPMEGYTF.

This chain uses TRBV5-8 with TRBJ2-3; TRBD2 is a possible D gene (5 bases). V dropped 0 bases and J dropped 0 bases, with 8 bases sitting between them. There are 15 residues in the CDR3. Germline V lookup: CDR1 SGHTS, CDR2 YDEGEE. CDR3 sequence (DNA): TGTGCCAGCAGCTTGGAACGGACTAGCACAGATACGCAGTATTTT. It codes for CASSLERTSTDTQYF.

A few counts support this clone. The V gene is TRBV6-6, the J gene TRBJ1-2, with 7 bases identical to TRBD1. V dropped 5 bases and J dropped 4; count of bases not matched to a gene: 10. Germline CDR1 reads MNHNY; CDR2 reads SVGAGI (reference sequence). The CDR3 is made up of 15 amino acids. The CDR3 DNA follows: TGTGCCAGCAGTGTCAGCTGGGGACAGCTCTATGGCTACACCTTC. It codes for CASSVSWGQLYGYTF.

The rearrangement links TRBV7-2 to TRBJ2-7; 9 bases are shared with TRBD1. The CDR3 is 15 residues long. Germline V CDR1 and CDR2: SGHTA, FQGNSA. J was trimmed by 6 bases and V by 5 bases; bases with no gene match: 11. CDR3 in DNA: TGTGCCAGCAGCAAACCGGACAGGGGACGGGTCGAGCAGTACTTC. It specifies CASSKPDRGRVEQYF. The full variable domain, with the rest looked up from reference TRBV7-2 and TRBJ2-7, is GAGVSQSPSNKVTEKGKDVELRCDPISGHTALYWYRQSLGQGLEFLIYFQGNSAPDKSGLPSDRFSAERTGGSVSTLTIQRTQQEDSAVYLCASSKPDRGRVEQYFGPGTRLTVT.

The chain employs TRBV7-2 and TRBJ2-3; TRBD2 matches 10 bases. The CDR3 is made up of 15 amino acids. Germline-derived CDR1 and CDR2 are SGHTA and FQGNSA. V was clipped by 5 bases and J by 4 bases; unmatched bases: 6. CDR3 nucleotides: TGTGCCAGCAGCACGAGCGGGGGGGGCGCAGATACGCAGTATTTT. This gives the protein CASSTSGGGADTQYF. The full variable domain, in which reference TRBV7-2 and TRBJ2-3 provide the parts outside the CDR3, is GAGVSQSPSNKVTEKGKDVELRCDPISGHTALYWYRQSLGQGLEFLIYFQGNSAPDKSGLPSDRFSAERTGGSVSTLTIQRTQQEDSAVYLCASSTSGGGADTQYFGPGTRLTVL.

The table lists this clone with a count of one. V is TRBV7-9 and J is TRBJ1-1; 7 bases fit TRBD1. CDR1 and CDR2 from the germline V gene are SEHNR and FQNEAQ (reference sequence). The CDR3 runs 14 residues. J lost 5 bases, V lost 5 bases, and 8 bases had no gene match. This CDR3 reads CASSPTTGLTEAFF. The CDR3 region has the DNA TGTGCCAGCAGCCCGACGACAGGGCTAACTGAAGCTTTCTTT.

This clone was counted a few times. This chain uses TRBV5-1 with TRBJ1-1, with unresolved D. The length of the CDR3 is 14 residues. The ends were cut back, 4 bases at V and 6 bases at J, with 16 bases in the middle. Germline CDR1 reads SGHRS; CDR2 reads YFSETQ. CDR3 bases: TGCGCCAGCAGCGGCAACAGTAGAGTAGCTGAAGCTTTCTTT. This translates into CASSGNSRVAEAFF.

The CDR3: CASSTFDRERDNEQFF. DNA for the CDR3: TGTGCCAGTAGTACATTCGACAGGGAACGTGACAATGAGCAGTTCTTC. This rearrangement joins TRBV19 to TRBJ2-1; 7 nucleotides align to TRBD1. The CDR3 has 16 residues. Trimming took 4 bases from V and 5 from J; bases not matched to a gene: 11. Germline V gene data show CDR1 as LNHDA and CDR2 as SQIVND (reference sequence).

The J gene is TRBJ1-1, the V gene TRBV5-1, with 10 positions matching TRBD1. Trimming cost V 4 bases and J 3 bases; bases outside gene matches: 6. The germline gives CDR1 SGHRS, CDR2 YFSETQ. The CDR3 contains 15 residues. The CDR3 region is CASSRDRGRDTEAFF. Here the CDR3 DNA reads TGCGCCAGCAGCCGGGACAGGGGTCGGGACACTGAAGCTTTCTTT.

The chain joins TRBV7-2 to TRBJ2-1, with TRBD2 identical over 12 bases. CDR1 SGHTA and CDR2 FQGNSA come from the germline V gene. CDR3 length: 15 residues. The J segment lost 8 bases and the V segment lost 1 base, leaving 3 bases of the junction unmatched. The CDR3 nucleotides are TGTGCCAGCAGCTTAGTTACTAGCGGGAGGTATGAGCAGTTCTTC. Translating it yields CASSLVTSGRYEQFF.

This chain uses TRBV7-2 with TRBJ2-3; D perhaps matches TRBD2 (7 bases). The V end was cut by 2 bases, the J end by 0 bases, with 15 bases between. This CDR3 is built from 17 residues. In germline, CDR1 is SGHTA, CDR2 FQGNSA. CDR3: CASSLLGGLYSTDTQYF. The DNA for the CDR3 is TGTGCCAGCAGCTTATTGGGGGGGCTCTATAGCACAGATACGCAGTATTTT.

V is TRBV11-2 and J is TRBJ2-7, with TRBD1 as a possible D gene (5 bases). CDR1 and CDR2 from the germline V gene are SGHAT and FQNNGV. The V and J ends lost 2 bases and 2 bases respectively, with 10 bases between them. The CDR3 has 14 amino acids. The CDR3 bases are TGTGCCAGCAGCTTATATAACAGGCCCTACGAGCAGTACTTC. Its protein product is CASSLYNRPYEQYF.

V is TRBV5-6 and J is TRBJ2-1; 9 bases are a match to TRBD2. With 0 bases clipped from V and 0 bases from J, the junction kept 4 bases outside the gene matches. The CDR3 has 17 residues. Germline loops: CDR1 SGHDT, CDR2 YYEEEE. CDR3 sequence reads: CASSLEFSGSSYNEQFF. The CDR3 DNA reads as TGTGCCAGCAGCTTGGAGTTTAGCGGGAGCTCCTACAATGAGCAGTTCTTC.

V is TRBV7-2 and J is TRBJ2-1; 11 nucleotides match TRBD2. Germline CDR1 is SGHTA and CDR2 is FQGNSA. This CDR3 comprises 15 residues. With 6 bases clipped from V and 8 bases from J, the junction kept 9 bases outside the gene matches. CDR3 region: CASRVAGGVLYEQFF. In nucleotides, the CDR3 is TGTGCCAGCAGGGTAGCGGGAGGGGTTTTGTATGAGCAGTTCTTC.

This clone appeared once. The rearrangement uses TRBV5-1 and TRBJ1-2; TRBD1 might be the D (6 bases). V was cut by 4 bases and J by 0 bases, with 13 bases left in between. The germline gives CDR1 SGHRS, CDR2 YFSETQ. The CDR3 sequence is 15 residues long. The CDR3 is CASSPGQSTNYGYTF. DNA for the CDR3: TGCGCCAGCAGCCCGGGACAATCCACTAACTATGGCTACACCTTC. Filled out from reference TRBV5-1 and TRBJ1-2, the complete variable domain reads KAGVTQTPRYLIKTRGQQVTLSCSPISGHRSVSWYQQTPGQGLQFLFEYFSETQRNKGNFPGRFSGRQFSNSRSEMNVSTLELGDSALYLCASSPGQSTNYGYTFGSGTRLTVV.